A selection of T cell receptor beta chains follows, all from one sample in a study of cytomegalovirus exposure and HLA in healthy donors. Sequencing used immunoSEQ multiplex PCR; TCRdb keeps in-frame clones, though not all of them. This table holds around 200,000 clones, roughly four fifths found once. Sequenced: PBMCs. The receptors come from a girl aged 5-17 years in good health and CMV-seronegative. Both conserved end residues are part of each CDR3. A D gene is named only where the DNA matches it firmly. The listing skips clone size in some rows; elsewhere it reads once, few, many or a size class.

v_call: TRBV6-1
clone_size: once
d_call: TRBD1
j_call: TRBJ2-7
cdr3_nt: TGTGCCAGCAGTTCCCCGGGACAGGGACTCGACGAGCAGTACTTC
cdr3_aa: CASSSPGQGLDEQYF

v_call: TRBV28
clone_size: -
d_call: -
j_call: TRBJ2-7
cdr3_nt: TGTGCCAGCAGTTTATCTCCAGGGAGGAGCGAGCAGTACTTC
cdr3_aa: CASSLSPGRSEQYF

v_call: TRBV19
clone_size: -
d_call: TRBD1
j_call: TRBJ1-2
cdr3_nt: TGTGCCAGTAGTGGGACAGCAGCTAACTATGGCTACACCTTC
cdr3_aa: CASSGTAANYGYTF

v_call: TRBV5-6
clone_size: -
d_call: -
j_call: TRBJ2-7
cdr3_nt: TGTGCCAGCAGCTTTGTTAACGAGCAGTACTTC
cdr3_aa: CASSFVNEQYF

v_call: TRBV14
clone_size: -
d_call: -
j_call: TRBJ2-7
cdr3_nt: TGTGCCAGCAGCCATTGGGACACCCCCTACGAGCAGTACTTC
cdr3_aa: CASSHWDTPYEQYF

v_call: TRBV18
clone_size: -
d_call: TRBD1
j_call: TRBJ2-3
cdr3_nt: TGTGCCAGCTCACCACTCGAGGGGGCTTTCACAGATACGCAGTATTTT
cdr3_aa: CASSPLEGAFTDTQYF

v_call: TRBV25-1
clone_size: -
d_call: -
j_call: TRBJ1-2
cdr3_nt: TGTGCCAGCAGTGAATCCAGGTCATTTGGAGGCTACACCTTC
cdr3_aa: CASSESRSFGGYTF

v_call: TRBV5-1
clone_size: -
d_call: TRBD1
j_call: TRBJ2-1
cdr3_nt: TGCGCCAGCAGCTTGACAGGGGCCCCTCTCAATGAGCAGTTCTTC
cdr3_aa: CASSLTGAPLNEQFF

v_call: TRBV6-1
clone_size: -
d_call: -
j_call: TRBJ1-1
cdr3_nt: TGTGCCAGCAGTTACGGGGCTGAAGCTTTCTTT
cdr3_aa: CASSYGAEAFF

v_call: TRBV27
clone_size: -
d_call: -
j_call: TRBJ2-7
cdr3_nt: TGTGCCAGCAGTTCCACCGGCAGGGCTGAATACGAGCAGTACTTC
cdr3_aa: CASSSTGRAEYEQYF

v_call: TRBV28
clone_size: -
d_call: -
j_call: TRBJ1-1
cdr3_nt: TGTGCCAGCAGTAGGGTTACAGGGTTGTTTACTGAAGCTTTCTTT
cdr3_aa: CASSRVTGLFTEAFF

v_call: TRBV4-3
clone_size: few
d_call: -
j_call: TRBJ1-2
cdr3_nt: TGCGCCAGCAGCCAAGAACTAGGGAGCAACTATGGCTACACCTTC
cdr3_aa: CASSQELGSNYGYTF

v_call: TRBV27
clone_size: -
d_call: -
j_call: TRBJ1-1
cdr3_nt: TGTGCCAGCAGTGCGGGCTACAAAGGGGGAAAGACGTTCTGGCACACTGAAGCTTTCTTT
cdr3_aa: CASSAGYKGGKTFWHTEAFF

v_call: TRBV5-4
clone_size: few
d_call: -
j_call: TRBJ1-1
cdr3_nt: TGTGCCAGTAGAGTTAAGACCCGGGAGAACACTGAAGCTTTCTTT
cdr3_aa: CASRVKTRENTEAFF

v_call: TRBV29-1
clone_size: -
d_call: TRBD1
j_call: TRBJ2-2
cdr3_nt: TGCAGCGCCCAGACAGGGGGCATCGGGGAGCTGTTTTTT
cdr3_aa: CSAQTGGIGELFF

v_call: TRBV7-8
clone_size: -
d_call: -
j_call: TRBJ1-4
cdr3_nt: TGTGCCAGCAGCTTGACTGCTAATGAAAAACTGTTTTTT
cdr3_aa: CASSLTANEKLFF

v_call: TRBV7-2
clone_size: once
d_call: -
j_call: TRBJ1-1
cdr3_nt: TGTGCCAGCAGCTCCTACAGGGACACTGAAGCTTTCTTT
cdr3_aa: CASSSYRDTEAFF

v_call: TRBV7-7
clone_size: -
d_call: TRBD2
j_call: TRBJ2-1
cdr3_nt: TGTGCTAGCAGCTATGGACTAGCGGGAGAAAGTGAGCAGTTCTTC
cdr3_aa: CASSYGLAGESEQFF

v_call: TRBV6-5
clone_size: -
d_call: TRBD1
j_call: TRBJ1-1
cdr3_nt: TGTGCCAGCAGTTACGTACAGGGGAATGAAGCTTTCTTT
cdr3_aa: CASSYVQGNEAFF

v_call: TRBV4-2
clone_size: -
d_call: -
j_call: TRBJ2-7
cdr3_nt: TGTGCCAGCAGCCAGCCAGGGGGGAATTACGAGCAGTACTTC
cdr3_aa: CASSQPGGNYEQYF

v_call: TRBV7-9
clone_size: -
d_call: TRBD1
j_call: TRBJ2-5
cdr3_nt: TGTGCCAGCAGCTTCTCAGGGGGTCAGACCCAGTACTTC
cdr3_aa: CASSFSGGQTQYF

v_call: TRBV6-1
clone_size: -
d_call: TRBD2
j_call: TRBJ2-1
cdr3_nt: TGTGCCAGCAGTGAAAGGACTAGCGGTCCCCCCTACAATGAGCAGTTCTTC
cdr3_aa: CASSERTSGPPYNEQFF

v_call: TRBV6-6
clone_size: -
d_call: -
j_call: TRBJ1-6
cdr3_nt: TGTGCCAGCAGTTACTCAGTGGACAGCGCACCCCTCCACTTT
cdr3_aa: CASSYSVDSAPLHF

v_call: TRBV28
clone_size: -
d_call: -
j_call: TRBJ1-5
cdr3_nt: TGTGCCAGCAGTTTCACGGGGGGAGGCAATCAGCCCCAGCATTTT
cdr3_aa: CASSFTGGGNQPQHF

v_call: TRBV27
clone_size: -
d_call: TRBD1
j_call: TRBJ2-7
cdr3_nt: TGTGCCAGCAGTTTGGACTACAGGGGGTTCTACGAGCAGTACTTC
cdr3_aa: CASSLDYRGFYEQYF

v_call: TRBV27
clone_size: few
d_call: TRBD2
j_call: TRBJ2-7
cdr3_nt: TGTGCCAGCTCCCCATGGCGGGGGTTGGGCTACGAGCAGTACTTC
cdr3_aa: CASSPWRGLGYEQYF

v_call: TRBV6-6
clone_size: -
d_call: -
j_call: TRBJ1-1
cdr3_nt: TGTGCCAGCAGGGTCGAGACTGAAGCTTTCTTT
cdr3_aa: CASRVETEAFF

v_call: TRBV7-2
clone_size: -
d_call: TRBD2
j_call: TRBJ2-1
cdr3_nt: TGTGCCAGCAGCTCAAACCGGGGGACTAGCGGGAGCCCCTACAATGAGCAGTTCTTC
cdr3_aa: CASSSNRGTSGSPYNEQFF

v_call: TRBV28
clone_size: -
d_call: -
j_call: TRBJ1-1
cdr3_nt: TGTGCCACCCTTGGGACTGGGGACACTGAAGCTTTCTTT
cdr3_aa: CATLGTGDTEAFF

v_call: TRBV30
clone_size: -
d_call: TRBD1
j_call: TRBJ1-1
cdr3_nt: TGTGCCTGGATAAGGGGGCACTCCGGGACTGAAGCTTTCTTT
cdr3_aa: CAWIRGHSGTEAFF

v_call: TRBV7-9
clone_size: once
d_call: TRBD1
j_call: TRBJ1-1
cdr3_nt: TGTGCCAGCCTTTTTGTGACAGGGGGCGCCCGGGGAGCTTTCTTT
cdr3_aa: CASLFVTGGARGAFF

v_call: TRBV9
clone_size: few
d_call: -
j_call: TRBJ2-5
cdr3_nt: TGTGCCAGCAGCGTAGAACACAGGCAAGAGACCCAGTACTTC
cdr3_aa: CASSVEHRQETQYF

v_call: TRBV9
clone_size: -
d_call: TRBD1
j_call: TRBJ2-6
cdr3_nt: TGTGCCAGCAGCCCCCGAACCGGGACAGGGTCCGGGGCCAACGTCCTGACTTTC
cdr3_aa: CASSPRTGTGSGANVLTF

v_call: TRBV28
clone_size: -
d_call: TRBD2
j_call: TRBJ2-5
cdr3_nt: TGTGCCAGCAGTTTATGGGGCGGGGGGGACCAAGAGACCCAGTACTTC
cdr3_aa: CASSLWGGGDQETQYF

v_call: TRBV7-9
clone_size: -
d_call: -
j_call: TRBJ1-1
cdr3_nt: TGTGCCAGCAGCTTAGAAGCGAACACTGAAGCTTTCTTT
cdr3_aa: CASSLEANTEAFF